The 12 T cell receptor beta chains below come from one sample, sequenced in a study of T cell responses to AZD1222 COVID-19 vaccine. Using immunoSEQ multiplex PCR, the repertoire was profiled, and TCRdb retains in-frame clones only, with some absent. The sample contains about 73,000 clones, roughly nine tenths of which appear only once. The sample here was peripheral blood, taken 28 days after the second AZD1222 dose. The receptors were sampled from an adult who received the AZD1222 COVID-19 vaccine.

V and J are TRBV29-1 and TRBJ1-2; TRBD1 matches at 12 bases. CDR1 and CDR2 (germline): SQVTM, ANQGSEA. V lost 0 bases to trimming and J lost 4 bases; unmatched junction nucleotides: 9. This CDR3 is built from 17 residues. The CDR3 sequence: CSVEEPGTGGAGYGYTF. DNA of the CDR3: TGCAGCGTTGAAGAACCCGGGACAGGGGGCGCGGGCTATGGCTACACCTTC.

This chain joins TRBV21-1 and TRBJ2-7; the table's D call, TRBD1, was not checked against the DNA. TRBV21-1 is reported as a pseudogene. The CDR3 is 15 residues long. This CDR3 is CASSGALQEKDEQYV. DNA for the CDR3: TGTGCCAGCAGCGGAGCCCTACAGGAAAAGGACGAGCAGTACGTC.

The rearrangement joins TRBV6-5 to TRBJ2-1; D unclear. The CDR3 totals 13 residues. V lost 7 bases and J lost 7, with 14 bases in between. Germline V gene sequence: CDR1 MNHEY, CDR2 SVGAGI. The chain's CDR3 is CASTPPGSNEQFF. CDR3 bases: TGTGCCAGCACCCCCCCTGGCTCAAATGAGCAGTTCTTC.

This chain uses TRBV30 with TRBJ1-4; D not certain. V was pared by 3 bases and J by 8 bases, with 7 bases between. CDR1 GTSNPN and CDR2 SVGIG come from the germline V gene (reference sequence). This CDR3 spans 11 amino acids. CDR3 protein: CAWSPQEKLFF. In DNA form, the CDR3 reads TGTGCCTGGAGCCCCCAAGAAAAACTGTTTTTT.

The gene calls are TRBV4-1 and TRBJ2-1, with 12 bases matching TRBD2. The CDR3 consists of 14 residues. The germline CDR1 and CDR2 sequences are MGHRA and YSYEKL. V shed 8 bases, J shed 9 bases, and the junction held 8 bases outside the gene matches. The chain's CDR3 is CASRLAGAGGEQFF. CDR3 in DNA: TGCGCCAGCCGACTAGCGGGGGCGGGGGGTGAGCAGTTCTTC.

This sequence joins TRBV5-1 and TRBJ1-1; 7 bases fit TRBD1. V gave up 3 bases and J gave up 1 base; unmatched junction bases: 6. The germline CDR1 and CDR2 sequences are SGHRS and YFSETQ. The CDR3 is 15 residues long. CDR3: CASSSLSGGNTEAFF. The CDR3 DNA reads TGCGCCAGCAGCTCCTTATCAGGGGGGAACACTGAAGCTTTCTTT. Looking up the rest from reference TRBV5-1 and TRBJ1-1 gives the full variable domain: KAGVTQTPRYLIKTRGQQVTLSCSPISGHRSVSWYQQTPGQGLQFLFEYFSETQRNKGNFPGRFSGRQFSNSRSEMNVSTLELGDSALYLCASSSLSGGNTEAFFGQGTRLTVV.

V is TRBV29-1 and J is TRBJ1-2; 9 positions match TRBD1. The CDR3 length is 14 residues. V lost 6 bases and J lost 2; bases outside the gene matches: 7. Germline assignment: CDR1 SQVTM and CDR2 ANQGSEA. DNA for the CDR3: TGCAGCGTAGCCCTCGACAGGGGGAACTATGGCTACACCTTC. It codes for CSVALDRGNYGYTF.

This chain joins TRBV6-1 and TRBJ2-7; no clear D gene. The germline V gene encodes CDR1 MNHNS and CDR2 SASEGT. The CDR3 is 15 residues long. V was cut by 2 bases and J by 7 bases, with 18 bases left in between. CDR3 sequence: CASSELGTVLGEQYV. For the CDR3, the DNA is TGTGCCAGCAGTGAATTAGGAACAGTATTAGGGGAGCAGTACGTC.

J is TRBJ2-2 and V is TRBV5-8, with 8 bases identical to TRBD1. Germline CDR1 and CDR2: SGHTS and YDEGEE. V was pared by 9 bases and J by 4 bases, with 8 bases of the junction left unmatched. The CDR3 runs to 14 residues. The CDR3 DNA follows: TGTGCCACAAGGACAGGGTTTGCCACCGGGGAGCTGTTTTTT. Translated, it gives CATRTGFATGELFF.

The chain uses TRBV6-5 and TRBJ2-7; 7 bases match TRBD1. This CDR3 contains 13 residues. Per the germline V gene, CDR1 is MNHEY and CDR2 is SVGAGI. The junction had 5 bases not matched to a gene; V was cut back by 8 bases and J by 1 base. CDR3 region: CASQETGSYEQYV. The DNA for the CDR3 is TGTGCCAGCCAAGAGACAGGGTCCTACGAGCAGTACGTC.

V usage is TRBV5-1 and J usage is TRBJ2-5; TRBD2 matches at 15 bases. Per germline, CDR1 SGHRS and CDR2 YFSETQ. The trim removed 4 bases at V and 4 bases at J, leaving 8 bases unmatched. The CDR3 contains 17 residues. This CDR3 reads CASSPGLAGGLGETQYF. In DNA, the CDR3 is TGCGCCAGCAGCCCCGGACTAGCGGGGGGGCTGGGAGAGACCCAGTACTTC. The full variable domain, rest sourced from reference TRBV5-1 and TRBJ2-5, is KAGVTQTPRYLIKTRGQQVTLSCSPISGHRSVSWYQQTPGQGLQFLFEYFSETQRNKGNFPGRFSGRQFSNSRSEMNVSTLELGDSALYLCASSPGLAGGLGETQYFGPGTRLLVL.

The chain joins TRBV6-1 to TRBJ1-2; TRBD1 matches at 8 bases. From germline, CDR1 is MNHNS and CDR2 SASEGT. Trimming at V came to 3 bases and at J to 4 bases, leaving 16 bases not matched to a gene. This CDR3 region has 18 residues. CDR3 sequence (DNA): TGTGCCAGCAGTGATCCCGGATCTGCAGGGGGCCGGGGCTATGGCTACACCTTC. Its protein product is CASSDPGSAGGRGYGYTF.